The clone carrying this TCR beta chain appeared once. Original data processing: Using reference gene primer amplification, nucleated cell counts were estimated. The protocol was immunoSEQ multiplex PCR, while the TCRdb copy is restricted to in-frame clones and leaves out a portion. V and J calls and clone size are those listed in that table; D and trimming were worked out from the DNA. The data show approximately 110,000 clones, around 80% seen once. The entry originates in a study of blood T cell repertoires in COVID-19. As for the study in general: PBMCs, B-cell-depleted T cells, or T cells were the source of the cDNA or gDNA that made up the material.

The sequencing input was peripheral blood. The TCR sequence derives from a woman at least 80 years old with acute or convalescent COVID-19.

The CDR3 region has the DNA TGTGCCAGTAGTATCGGGTCGCGAAATCAGCCCCAGCATTTT. It specifies CASSIGSRNQPQHF. The rearrangement joins TRBV19 to TRBJ1-5; D not certain. This CDR3 has 14 residues. The germline V gene encodes CDR1 LNHDA and CDR2 SQIVND (reference sequence). V lost 3 bases and J 4 bases, leaving 10 bases between the germline ends.